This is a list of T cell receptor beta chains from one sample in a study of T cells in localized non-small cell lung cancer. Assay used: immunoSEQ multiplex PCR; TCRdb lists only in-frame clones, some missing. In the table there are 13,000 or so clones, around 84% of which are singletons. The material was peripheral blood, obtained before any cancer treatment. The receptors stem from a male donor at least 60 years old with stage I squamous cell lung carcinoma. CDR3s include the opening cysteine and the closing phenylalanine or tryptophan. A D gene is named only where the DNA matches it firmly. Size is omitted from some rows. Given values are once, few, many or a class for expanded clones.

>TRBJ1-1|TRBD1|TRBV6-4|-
CASGANWTGGLGTEAFF
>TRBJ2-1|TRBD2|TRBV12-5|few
CASGLEAGAYNEQFF
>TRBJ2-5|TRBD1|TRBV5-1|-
CASSPGQAYQETQYF
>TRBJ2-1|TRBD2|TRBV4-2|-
CASSQDPTSGTNEQFF
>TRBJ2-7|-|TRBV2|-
CASRPTERYEQYF
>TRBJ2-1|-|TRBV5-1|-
CASSLYGSATGAGGDEQFF
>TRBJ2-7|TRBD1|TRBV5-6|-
CASSTRDRRAREQYF
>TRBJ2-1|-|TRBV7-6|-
CASSLVIGDGEQFF
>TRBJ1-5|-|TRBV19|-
CASSISGSNQPQHF
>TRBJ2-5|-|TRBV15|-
CATSRDSGVGAQYF
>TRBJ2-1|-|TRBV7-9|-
CASSHTNNEQFF
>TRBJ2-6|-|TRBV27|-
CASMLGSSNVLTF
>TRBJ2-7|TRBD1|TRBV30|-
CAWSWQGESREQYF
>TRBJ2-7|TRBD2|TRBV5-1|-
CASSLGLAGHEQYF
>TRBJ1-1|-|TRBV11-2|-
CASSLGANTEAFF
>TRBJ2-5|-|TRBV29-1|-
CSVERTSFSGTLGAGETQYF
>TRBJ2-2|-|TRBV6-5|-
CASSLRTGELFF
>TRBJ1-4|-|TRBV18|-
CASSPPTINEKLFF
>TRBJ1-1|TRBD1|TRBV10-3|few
CAIGAKQGANTEAFF
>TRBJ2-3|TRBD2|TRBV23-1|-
CASSQIAGVLGCVTDTQYF
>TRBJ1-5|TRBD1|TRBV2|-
CASSGQGDGNQPQHF
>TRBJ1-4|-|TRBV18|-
CASSPIRDINEKLFF
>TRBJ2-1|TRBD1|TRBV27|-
CASSFLGQGNEQFF
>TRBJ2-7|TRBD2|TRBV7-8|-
CASTRTHSGRESYEQYF
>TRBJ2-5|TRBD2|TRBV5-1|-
CASSRWVGGQETQYF
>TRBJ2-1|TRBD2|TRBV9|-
CASSGGLAGSYNEQFF
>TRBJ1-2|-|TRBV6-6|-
CASSYGGGYTF
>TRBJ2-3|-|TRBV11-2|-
CASSLLGRSTDTQYF
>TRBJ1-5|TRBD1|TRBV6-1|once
CASSGGTGGNQPQHF
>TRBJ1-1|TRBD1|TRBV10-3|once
CAIRRQGDTEAFF
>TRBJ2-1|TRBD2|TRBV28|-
CASSSRTSGNYNEQFF
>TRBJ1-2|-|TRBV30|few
CAWSVRRGGDSGYTF
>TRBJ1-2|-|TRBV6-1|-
CASTTGYGHYGYTF
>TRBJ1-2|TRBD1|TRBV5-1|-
CASSWEQGAGYGYTF
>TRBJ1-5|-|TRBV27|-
CASSSLGEIVDQPQHF
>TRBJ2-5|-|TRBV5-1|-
CASSFGPGQETQYF
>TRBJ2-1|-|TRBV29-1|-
CSVEGIGLNEQFF
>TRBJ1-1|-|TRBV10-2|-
CASRNSGNRDTEAFF
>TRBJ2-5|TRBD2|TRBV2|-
CASSEAGLARSRGEETQYF
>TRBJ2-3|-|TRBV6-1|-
CASRGNTDTQYF
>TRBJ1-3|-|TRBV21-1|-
CASSTRGSSGNTIYF